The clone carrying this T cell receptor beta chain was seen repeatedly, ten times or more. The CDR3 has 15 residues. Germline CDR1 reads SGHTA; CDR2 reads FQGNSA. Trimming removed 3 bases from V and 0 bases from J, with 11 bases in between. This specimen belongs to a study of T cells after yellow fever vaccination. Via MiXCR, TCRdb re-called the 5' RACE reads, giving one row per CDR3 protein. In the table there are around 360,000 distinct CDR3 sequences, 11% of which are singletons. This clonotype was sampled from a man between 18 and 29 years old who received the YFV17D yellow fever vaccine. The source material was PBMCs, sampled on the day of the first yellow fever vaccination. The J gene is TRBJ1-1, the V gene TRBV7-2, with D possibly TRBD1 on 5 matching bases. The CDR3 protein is CASSFQGSMNTEAFF. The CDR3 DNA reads TGTGCCAGCAGCTTCCAGGGCAGCATGAACACTGAAGCTTTCTTT.